Listed below are T cell receptor beta chains from one sample, sequenced in a study of cytomegalovirus exposure and HLA in healthy donors. Profiled with immunoSEQ multiplex PCR; TCRdb holds only in-frame clones, not every one. The sample includes over 65,000 clones, 80% to 90% seen only once; the top ten take around 2.9%. Sequencing was done on a sample of PBMCs. These receptors were taken from a woman in her thirties in good health and CMV-seronegative. The CDR3 runs from the conserved cysteine through the conserved F or W. D genes are given only for firm matches. The size of a clone is reported for some rows only, either as once, few or many, or as a class for expanded clones.

j_call: TRBJ2-3; d_call: NA; clone_size: NA; v_call: TRBV4-2; cdr3_nt: TGTGCCAGCAGCCAAGGGCGGGCCCGCACAGATACGCAGTATTTT; cdr3_aa: CASSQGRARTDTQYF
j_call: TRBJ2-3; d_call: NA; clone_size: NA; v_call: TRBV30; cdr3_nt: TGTGCCTGGACAGGGGCCCTCACAGATACGCAGTATTTT; cdr3_aa: CAWTGALTDTQYF
j_call: TRBJ1-4; d_call: TRBD1; clone_size: NA; v_call: TRBV11-2; cdr3_nt: TGTGCCAGCAGCTTAGATCACGGGACAGCTAATGAAAAACTGTTTTTT; cdr3_aa: CASSLDHGTANEKLFF
j_call: TRBJ1-3; d_call: TRBD1; clone_size: NA; v_call: TRBV6-5; cdr3_nt: TGTGCCAGCAGTCAGGGGGTGGCGGGAAACACCATATATTTT; cdr3_aa: CASSQGVAGNTIYF
j_call: TRBJ1-5; d_call: NA; clone_size: NA; v_call: TRBV6-6; cdr3_nt: TGTGCCAGCAGTTACGGGACAACCGCCTATCCCCAGCATTTT; cdr3_aa: CASSYGTTAYPQHF
j_call: TRBJ2-5; d_call: TRBD1; clone_size: NA; v_call: TRBV11-1; cdr3_nt: TGTGCCAGCAGCTTAGGACAGGGAGCGGAGACCCAGTACTTC; cdr3_aa: CASSLGQGAETQYF
j_call: TRBJ1-2; d_call: NA; clone_size: NA; v_call: TRBV20-1; cdr3_nt: TGCAGTGCTAGAGACATGCGGGGCTACACCTTC; cdr3_aa: CSARDMRGYTF
j_call: TRBJ1-1; d_call: NA; clone_size: once; v_call: TRBV6-5; cdr3_nt: TGTGCCAGCAGTCCTCGACAGATAAACACTGAAGCTTTCTTT; cdr3_aa: CASSPRQINTEAFF
j_call: TRBJ1-2; d_call: NA; clone_size: NA; v_call: TRBV7-9; cdr3_nt: TGTGCCAGCAGCTTAGGGGGCGAAGGCTATGGCTACACCTTC; cdr3_aa: CASSLGGEGYGYTF
j_call: TRBJ1-1; d_call: TRBD1; clone_size: NA; v_call: TRBV4-1; cdr3_nt: TGCGCCAGCAGCCCAAATGTTGGGACAGGGAACACTGAAGCTTTCTTT; cdr3_aa: CASSPNVGTGNTEAFF
j_call: TRBJ1-1; d_call: TRBD1; clone_size: NA; v_call: TRBV4-1; cdr3_nt: TGCGCCAGCAGCCCGACAGGGAGACAGAACACTGAGGCTTTCTTT; cdr3_aa: CASSPTGRQNTEAFF